Below are 16 T cell receptor beta chains sequenced from a single sample in a study of shared clonotypes between healthy human individuals (dated by TCRdb to the early 2020s). Receptors were amplified or captured by the immunoSEQ multiplex PCR assay. The immuneACCESS repertoire file appears here via TCRdb, limited to in-frame rearrangements. These files lack a portion of the clones; in checked studies, under half of the deficit traces to unresolved V genes, and the cause of the others is not known. Counted in this sample were fewer than 850,000 clones; about 96% of them appeared once. The ten biggest clones cover about 0.25% of the sample. CD8 naive samples consisted of CD45RO-negative cells that were positively selected for CCR7, yielding a CD45RA+CCR7+ population without TemRA cells. The sample was naive CD8+ T cells sorted from blood. The sample's cell subset or site, from its label and the paper: CD45RA+CCR7+. The source is a man between 25 and 39 years old in good health.

With respect to this clone: Other DNA sequences in the sample encode the same CDR3. The J gene is TRBJ2-7, the V gene TRBV7-9, with 7 bases lining up with TRBD1. The CDR3 has 13 amino acids. Germline V gene sequence: CDR1 SEHNR, CDR2 FQNEAQ (reference sequence). V gave up 5 bases and J gave up 3 bases; unmatched junction bases: 4. The CDR3 DNA is TGTGCCAGCAGCCCTACAGGGGACTACGAGCAGTACTTC. Residues: CASSPTGDYEQYF.

The CDR3 is CASSLRTNEQFF. CDR3 sequence (DNA): TGTGCCAGCAGCTTGAGGACTAATGAGCAGTTCTTC. The gene calls are TRBV5-8 and TRBJ2-1; perhaps TRBD2 as D (5 bases). This CDR3 is 12 amino acids long. Germline loops: CDR1 SGHTS, CDR2 YDEGEE. V was clipped by 1 base and J by 7 bases, with 6 bases between them.

The V and J genes are TRBV9 and TRBJ1-5, with D perhaps TRBD1 (5 bases). Germline assignment: CDR1 SGDLS and CDR2 YYNGEE. V lost 2 bases, J lost 0 bases, and 9 bases lay in between. The CDR3 totals 15 residues. CDR3: CASSVDSNSNQPQHF. The CDR3 DNA reads TGTGCCAGCAGCGTTGACAGTAATAGCAATCAGCCCCAGCATTTT.

About this clone: The same CDR3 also results from other DNA sequences found in this sample. This chain joins TRBV11-3 and TRBJ2-1; no reliable D call. The V and J ends lost 0 bases and 5 bases respectively, with 2 bases between them. CDR3 length: 12 amino acids. Germline CDR1 reads SGHNT; CDR2 reads YENEEA. The CDR3 region has the DNA TGTGCCAGCAGCTTAGAGAACAATGAGCAGTTCTTC. Its translation: CASSLENNEQFF.

The V and J genes are TRBV11-2 and TRBJ2-3; no clear D gene. CDR3 length equals 14 residues. Germline V CDR1 and CDR2: SGHAT, FQNNGV. V dropped 5 bases and J dropped 3 bases, with 12 bases sitting between them. The CDR3 DNA reads TGTGCCAGCAGCCTACGACTGGATACAGATACGCAGTATTTT. This gives the protein CASSLRLDTDTQYF.

This clone was recorded only once. The chain recombines TRBV6-1 with TRBJ1-4, with D possibly matching TRBD1 (5 bases). Trimming took 2 bases from V and 4 from J, leaving 17 bases between them. Per the germline V gene, CDR1 is MNHNS and CDR2 is SASEGT. There are 17 residues in the CDR3. The DNA for the CDR3 is TGTGCCAGCAGTGAATCCTTCCCCGGGACGAGTAATGAAAAACTGTTTTTT. Its translation is CASSESFPGTSNEKLFF.

This chain joins TRBV27 and TRBJ1-4, with D possibly TRBD1 on 6 matching bases. V dropped 6 bases and J dropped 8 bases, with 13 bases sitting between them. This CDR3 has 13 amino acids. Germline V lookup: CDR1 MNHEY, CDR2 SMNVEV (reference sequence). The chain's CDR3 is CASSRGLGEKLFF. DNA for the CDR3: TGTGCCAGCAGCAGGGGACTAGGAGAAAAACTGTTTTTT. The whole variable domain, filled in from reference TRBV27 and TRBJ1-4, reads EAQVTQNPRYLITVTGKKLTVTCSQNMNHEYMSWYRQDPGLGLRQIYYSMNVEVTDKGDVPEGYKVSRKEKRNFPLILESPSPNQTSLYFCASSRGLGEKLFFGSGTQLSVL.

The chain links TRBV2 to TRBJ2-7; D is ambiguous. The germline CDR1 and CDR2 sequences are SNHLY and FYNNEI. V was cut by 5 bases and J by 5 bases, with 13 bases left in between. The length of the CDR3 is 13 residues. CDR3 DNA sequence: TGTGCCAGCAGTAAGACACAGAATCACGAGCAGTACTTC. It yields the protein CASSKTQNHEQYF.

The chain is built from TRBV7-9 and TRBJ2-2; D unresolved. From germline, CDR1 is SEHNR and CDR2 FQNEAQ (reference sequence). With 5 bases removed from V and 9 bases from J, the gap between germline ends came to 22 bases. The CDR3 is 16 amino acids. This chain's CDR3 is CASSQNPFELPRELFF. The DNA of the CDR3 is TGTGCCAGCAGCCAAAATCCCTTCGAACTCCCCAGGGAGCTGTTTTTT.

V is TRBV14 and J is TRBJ2-7; D perhaps matches TRBD2 (5 bases). The CDR3 runs to 15 residues. Germline CDR1 and CDR2: SGHDN and FVKESK. V was shortened by 1 base and J by 0 bases, with 10 bases between the two germline ends. CDR3 sequence reads: CASSQGPGSSYEQYF. CDR3 bases: TGTGCCAGCAGCCAAGGCCCGGGGAGCTCCTACGAGCAGTACTTC.

The chain links TRBV7-9 to TRBJ2-3; 12 bases agree with TRBD2. Germline CDR1 and CDR2: SEHNR and FQNEAQ (reference sequence). The CDR3 contains 18 residues. The V gene end was trimmed by 7 bases and the J gene end by 2 bases; junction bases not matched to a gene: 13. The CDR3 sequence: CASNLLGLAGPSTDTQYF. As DNA, the CDR3 is TGTGCCAGCAACCTCTTGGGACTAGCGGGTCCTTCCACAGATACGCAGTATTTT.

The J gene is TRBJ2-1, the V gene TRBV9; 8 positions match TRBD1. The germline CDR1 and CDR2 sequences are SGDLS and YYNGEE. This CDR3 comprises 16 residues. The V segment lost 2 bases and the J segment 4 bases; nucleotides outside the gene matches: 8. The CDR3 spells CASSVRGPGPYNEQFF. CDR3 DNA: TGTGCCAGCAGCGTCAGGGGGCCAGGACCTTACAATGAGCAGTTCTTC.

The chain links TRBV7-9 to TRBJ2-1; the match to TRBD2 covers 9 bases. This CDR3 spans 15 amino acids. Germline CDR1 and CDR2: SEHNR and FQNEAQ (reference sequence). Trimming took 3 bases from V and 2 from J; bases not matched to a gene: 2. The CDR3 nucleotides are TGTGCCAGCAGCTTCAGCGGGAGGACCTACAATGAGCAGTTCTTC. It is translated as CASSFSGRTYNEQFF.

The chain couples TRBV11-2 to TRBJ2-4; the D gene is possibly TRBD1 (6 bases). Germline V lookup: CDR1 SGHAT, CDR2 FQNNGV. The ends were cut back, 8 bases at V and 3 bases at J, with 20 bases in the middle. The length of the CDR3 is 16 residues. CDR3 protein: CASSWGRGGVKNIQYF. The CDR3 DNA is TGTGCCAGCTCCTGGGGGCGTGGGGGTGTCAAAAACATTCAGTACTTC. Drawing the rest from reference TRBV11-2 and TRBJ2-4, the complete variable domain is EAGVAQSPRYKIIEKRQSVAFWCNPISGHATLYWYQQILGQGPKLLIQFQNNGVVDDSQLPKDRFSAERLKGVDSTLKIQPAKLEDSAVYLCASSWGRGGVKNIQYFGAGTRLSVL.

The chain has TRBV29-1 and TRBJ2-7; a weak D match, TRBD1 (7 bases). This CDR3 comprises 14 residues. Per germline, CDR1 SQVTM and CDR2 ANQGSEA. Trimming took 7 bases from V and 2 from J, leaving 18 bases between them. The CDR3: CSGGGTDNAYEQYF. The CDR3 region has the DNA TGCAGCGGGGGCGGGACAGACAACGCCTACGAGCAGTACTTC.

The V gene is TRBV25-1, the J gene TRBJ2-5; 9 bases map to TRBD2. The CDR3 sequence is 15 residues long. From germline, CDR1 is MGHDK and CDR2 SYGVNS. After removal of 4 bases from V and 4 bases from J, the junction contained 7 bases not matched to a gene. CDR3: CASSVGGRARETQYF. CDR3 in DNA: TGTGCCAGCAGTGTGGGCGGGAGGGCCCGAGAGACCCAGTACTTC.